The 20 T cell receptor beta chains listed next were all sequenced from one sample in a study of blood T cells in healthy people across ages. Next came a second PCR, run for about 7 to 12 cycles, which used a sample-barcoded 5' primer along with a J-beta primer mix. TCRdb reprocessed the 5' RACE reads with MiXCR, giving one entry per CDR3 protein. The sample yields roughly 650,000 distinct CDR3 sequences, about 32% seen once. What was sequenced was blood. The receptor source for this set is a woman of 80 years or more in good health.

This clonotype was seen repeatedly, ten times or more. The gene calls are TRBV6-2 or TRBV6-3 and TRBJ1-1; D not certain. CDR1 is MNHEY and CDR2 is SVGEGT in the germline V gene. The CDR3 consists of 16 residues. V shed 7 bases and J shed 0 bases, with 18 bases lying between them. CDR3 in amino acids: CASTDRARFLNTEAFF. The CDR3 DNA is TGTGCCAGCACCGACCGGGCGCGGTTTCTGAACACTGAAGCTTTCTTT.

This clonotype was counted ten times or more. The V and J genes are TRBV11-2 and TRBJ2-5; 8 nucleotides agree with TRBD2. CDR1 SGHAT and CDR2 FQNNGV come from the germline V gene. There are 14 residues in the CDR3. The V and J ends lost 3 bases and 3 bases, in that order; junction bases with no gene match: 3. The CDR3 DNA sequence: TGTGCCAGCAGCTTCGGGAGGGAGAAAGAGACCCAGTACTTC. Translated: CASSFGREKETQYF.

The table lists this clonotype with a few counts. This sequence joins TRBV19 and TRBJ1-2, with 7 bases that match TRBD1. Germline trimming cut 3 bases from V and 2 bases from J; bases unmatched to any gene: 12. The CDR3 has 17 amino acids. Germline V CDR1 and CDR2: LNHDA, SQIVND (reference sequence). CDR3 bases: TGTGCCAGTAGTATTTACAGGGGTCCAACCCTCAACTATGGCTACACCTTC. Its translation is CASSIYRGPTLNYGYTF. The whole variable domain, filled in from reference TRBV19 and TRBJ1-2, reads DGGITQSPKYLFRKEGQNVTLSCEQNLNHDAMYWYRQDPGQGLRLIYYSQIVNDFQKGDIAEGYSVSREKKESFPLTVTSAQKNPTAFYLCASSIYRGPTLNYGYTFGSGTRLTVV.

As to this clonotype: The junction departs from the called germline gene at one end, perhaps through a read error. V gene TRBV28 combines with J gene TRBJ2-6; the D call may be TRBD1 or TRBD2 (5 bases each). This CDR3 spans 14 amino acids. Germline CDR1 and CDR2: MDHEN and SYDVKM. The CDR3 reads CASSFRSGANVPTF. In DNA form, the CDR3 reads TGTGCCAGCAGTTTCCGCTCCGGGGCCAACGTCCCGACTTTC.

V and J are TRBV18 and TRBJ1-1; D is undetermined. Between the trimmed V and J ends, which lost 3 bases and 2 bases, there was a span of 4 bases. The CDR3 length is 12 residues. Germline V gene data show CDR1 as KGHSH and CDR2 as LQKENI. CDR3 nucleotide sequence: TGTGCCAGCTCACCCCATAACACTGAAGCTTTCTTT. Its translation: CASSPHNTEAFF.

This clonotype was detected only a few times. DNA of the CDR3: TGTGCCAGCAACCGGACTAGGTCATTAGATACGCAGTATTTT. Translating gives CASNRTRSLDTQYF. The chain is built from TRBV7-2 and TRBJ2-3; 7 bases match TRBD2. Trimming removed 7 bases from V and 5 bases from J; junction bases left unmatched: 9. Germline V gene sequence: CDR1 SGHTA, CDR2 FQGNSA. The CDR3 is made up of 14 amino acids.

About this clonotype itself: Possible read error: a much larger clone is one base away. The V gene is TRBV9, the J gene TRBJ2-3; 7 bases map to TRBD2. This CDR3 comprises 12 residues. Trimming took 7 bases from V and 2 from J; bases not matched to a gene: 1. Germline CDR1 SGDLS, CDR2 YYNGEE. This CDR3 reads CASGGDTDTQYF. CDR3 coding DNA: TGTGCCAGCGGGGGGGACACAGATACGCAGTATTTT.

This clonotype appeared many times. The J gene is TRBJ2-6, the V gene TRBV6-6; D might be TRBD2 (6 bases). Germline CDR1 is MNHNY and CDR2 is SVGAGI (reference sequence). V lost 0 bases to trimming and J lost 0 bases, with 6 bases between them. There are 16 residues in the CDR3. CDR3 loop: CASSYSGGSGANVLTF. CDR3 DNA sequence: TGTGCCAGCAGTTACTCGGGGGGCTCTGGGGCCAACGTCCTGACTTTC.

This clonotype was recorded a few times. The V gene is TRBV20-1, the J gene TRBJ1-1; D is ambiguous. The V gene lost 2 bases and the J gene lost 3 bases, with 16 bases spanning the gap. This CDR3 comprises 15 residues. In germline, CDR1 is DFQATT, CDR2 SNEGSKA (reference sequence). The CDR3 DNA reads as TGCAGTGCTAGACCCTTAGGGAGGGTCCACACTGAAGCTTTCTTT. This codes for CSARPLGRVHTEAFF.

As for this clonotype: One end of the junction varies from germline; a read error may be responsible. The J gene is TRBJ2-1, the V gene TRBV7-9, with 7 bases identical to TRBD2. The length of the CDR3 is 16 residues. Germline CDR1 is SEHNR and CDR2 is FQNEAQ (reference sequence). The DNA for the CDR3 is TGTGCCGGCAGCTTATCAGGCGGGGGTTCCTACAATGAGCAGGTCTTC. It codes for CAGSLSGGGSYNEQVF.

The CDR3 loop is CASSLMTAINSPLHF. The CDR3 region has the DNA TGCGCCAGCAGCTTGATGACAGCCATAAATTCACCCCTCCACTTT. The chain carries TRBV5-1 and TRBJ1-6; possibly TRBD1 for D (5 bases). The germline V gene has CDR1 SGHRS and CDR2 YFSETQ. With 1 base removed from V and 7 bases from J, the gap between germline ends came to 12 bases. CDR3 size: 15 residues.

The J gene is TRBJ1-2, the V gene TRBV5-1; perhaps TRBD1 as D (5 bases). Trimming stripped 1 base from V and 8 bases from J, with 15 bases between. The length of the CDR3 is 14 residues. Germline V gene lookup returns CDR1 SGHRS and CDR2 YFSETQ. The CDR3 loop is CASSLTSGTSGYTF. The CDR3 region has the DNA TGCGCCAGCAGCTTGACTAGCGGGACCTCCGGCTACACCTTC.

This clonotype was recorded many times. CDR3 protein: CASSLLAGGTYEQYF. CDR3 DNA sequence: TGTGCCAGCAGCCTCCTAGCGGGGGGGACATACGAGCAGTACTTC. V is TRBV3-1 and J is TRBJ2-7; 12 bases line up with TRBD2. The trim removed 4 bases at V and 4 bases at J, leaving 5 bases unmatched. Germline V gene lookup returns CDR1 LGHDT and CDR2 YNNKEL (reference sequence). The CDR3 is 15 amino acids.

This clonotype was seen a few times. V is TRBV5-1 and J is TRBJ2-2; the D gene could be TRBD1 or TRBD2 (5 bases each). V was shortened by 0 bases and J by 4 bases, with 10 bases between the two germline ends. The CDR3 runs 15 residues. Germline assignment: CDR1 SGHRS and CDR2 YFSETQ. CDR3 nucleotides: TGCGCCAGCAGCTTGGTACGGGACGGCACCGGGGAGCTGTTTTTT. It translates to CASSLVRDGTGELFF.

With regard to this clonotype: With a much larger clone just one base away, this may be a read error. The rearrangement joins TRBV3-1 to TRBJ2-4; 7 bases match TRBD1. The CDR3 has 16 residues. Germline CDR1 and CDR2: LGHDT and YNNKEL (reference sequence). The CDR3 region has the DNA TGTGCCGGCAGCGGTAGGACAGGAGACGGCAAAAACATTCAGTACTTC. Translated: CAGSGRTGDGKNIQYF.

The table lists this clonotype with a count of one. V is TRBV20-1 and J is TRBJ2-4, with TRBD2 as a possible D gene (5 bases). CDR1 and CDR2 (germline): DFQATT, SNEGSKA (reference sequence). This CDR3 is 12 amino acids long. CDR3 protein: CRAPLQVGEQYF. The CDR3 region has the DNA TGCAGGGCCCCCTTGCAGGTCGGGGAGCAGTACTTC.

Many counts were recorded for this clonotype. The J gene is TRBJ2-7, the V gene TRBV7-2; tentatively, D is TRBD2 (5 bases). Germline V CDR1 and CDR2: SGHTA, FQGNSA. This CDR3 contains 14 residues. V was cut by 5 bases and J by 1 base, with 12 bases left in between. The CDR3 sequence: CASSPPGMSYEQYF. CDR3 DNA sequence: TGTGCCAGCAGCCCTCCGGGGATGTCCTACGAGCAGTACTTC. The full variable domain, with the rest looked up from reference TRBV7-2 and TRBJ2-7, is GAGVSQSPSNKVTEKGKDVELRCDPISGHTALYWYRQSLGQGLEFLIYFQGNSAPDKSGLPSDRFSAERTGGSVSTLTIQRTQQEDSAVYLCASSPPGMSYEQYFGPGTRLTVT.

This clonotype has at least ten counts. The chain links TRBV5-6 to TRBJ2-5; the match to TRBD2 covers 9 bases. Germline CDR1 SGHDT, CDR2 YYEEEE. The CDR3 has 15 amino acids. V lost 4 bases and J lost 5; bases outside the gene matches: 9. CDR3 nucleotide sequence: TGTGCCAGCAGCCCACTGCGGGGGGGCGGGGAGACCCAGTACTTC. Its translation: CASSPLRGGGETQYF.

This clonotype was picked up many times. The genes are TRBV6-2 or TRBV6-3 and TRBJ2-1; 7 positions agree with TRBD1. The CDR3 spans 15 residues. The V segment lost 5 bases and the J segment 6 bases; nucleotides outside the gene matches: 10. Germline V gene data show CDR1 as MNHEY and CDR2 as SVGEGT. CDR3 in DNA: TGTGCCAGCAGTCCCGACAGGGTAGTTTTCAATGAGCAGTTCTTC. It codes for CASSPDRVVFNEQFF.

V is TRBV7-2 and J is TRBJ2-3; 8 bases match TRBD1. Unmatched junction bases numbered 6, after V lost 5 bases and J lost 5 bases. This CDR3 spans 14 amino acids. CDR1 and CDR2 (germline): SGHTA, FQGNSA. The CDR3 here is CASSPRGRGDTQYF. The CDR3, as DNA: TGTGCCAGCAGCCCCAGGGGGCGTGGAGATACGCAGTATTTT. The whole variable domain, remainder taken from reference TRBV7-2 and TRBJ2-3, is GAGVSQSPSNKVTEKGKDVELRCDPISGHTALYWYRQSLGQGLEFLIYFQGNSAPDKSGLPSDRFSAERTGGSVSTLTIQRTQQEDSAVYLCASSPRGRGDTQYFGPGTRLTVL.